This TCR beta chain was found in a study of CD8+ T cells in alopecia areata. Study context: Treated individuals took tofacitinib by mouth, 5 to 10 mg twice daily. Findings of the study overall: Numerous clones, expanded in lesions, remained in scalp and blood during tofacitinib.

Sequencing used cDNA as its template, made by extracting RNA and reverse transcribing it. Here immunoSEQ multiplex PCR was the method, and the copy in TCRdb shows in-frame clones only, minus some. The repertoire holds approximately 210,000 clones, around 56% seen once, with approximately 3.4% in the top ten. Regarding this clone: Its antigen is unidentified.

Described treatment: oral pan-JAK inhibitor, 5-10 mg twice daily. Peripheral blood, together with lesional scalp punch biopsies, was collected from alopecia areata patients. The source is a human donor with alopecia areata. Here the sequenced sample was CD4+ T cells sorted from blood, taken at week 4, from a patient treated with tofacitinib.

This chain's CDR3 is CSVAGRGGTEAFF. CDR3 bases: TGCAGCGTCGCCGGGCGGGGGGGCACTGAAGCTTTCTTT. This chain connects TRBV29-1 to TRBJ1-1; D is possibly TRBD1 (5 bases). Trimming left V 6 bases short and J 4 bases short, with 15 bases between. Germline CDR1 is SQVTM and CDR2 is ANQGSEA. The CDR3 loop spans 13 amino acids.